A single sample is the source of the 22 T cell receptor beta chains below, sequenced in a study of blood T cell repertoires in COVID-19. TCRdb keeps only in-frame clones here, not all; method: immunoSEQ multiplex PCR. Found here are roughly 290,000 clones, 75% to 90% of them singletons; the top ten hold roughly 4%. Sequencing was carried out using PBMCs or T cells enriched from blood (not recorded which). Source of these receptors: a woman aged 30 to 39 who had recovered from COVID-19.

The chain recombines TRBV6-2 or TRBV6-3 with TRBJ2-1; TRBD2 agrees at 14 bases. V dropped 0 bases and J dropped 4; count of bases not matched to a gene: 2. CDR1 and CDR2 from the germline V gene are MNHEY and SVGEGT. There are 17 residues in the CDR3. CDR3 sequence (DNA): TGTGCCAGCAGTTACTCGGGACTAGCGGGAGTTTACAATGAGCAGTTCTTC. Protein: CASSYSGLAGVYNEQFF.

This chain connects TRBV11-2 to TRBJ2-5; no clear D. The germline gives CDR1 SGHAT, CDR2 FQNNGV. V was clipped by 0 bases and J by 7 bases, with 12 bases between them. The CDR3 loop spans 14 amino acids. The CDR3 region has the DNA TGTGCCAGCAGCTTAGAGTCCGGCTCAGGGACCCAGTACTTC. This encodes CASSLESGSGTQYF.

The chain links TRBV14 to TRBJ2-4; no reliable D call. Germline-derived CDR1 and CDR2 are SGHDN and FVKESK. There are 14 residues in the CDR3. Trimming cost V 1 base and J 0 bases, with 4 bases left between them. CDR3 sequence: CASSQVLAKNIQYF. The CDR3 region has the DNA TGTGCCAGCAGCCAAGTCCTAGCCAAAAACATTCAGTACTTC.

The chain has TRBV7-6 and TRBJ1-2; tentative D call: TRBD1 (6 bases). The germline V gene has CDR1 SGHVS and CDR2 FNYEAQ. The CDR3 loop spans 14 amino acids. Trimming stripped 1 base from V and 5 bases from J, with 11 bases between. CDR3 sequence (DNA): TGTGCCAGCAGCTTAGATCCAGGGGCATATGGCTACACCTTC. Residues: CASSLDPGAYGYTF.

The CDR3 loop reads CATSDLGGYEQYF. The CDR3, as DNA: TGTGCCACCAGTGATTTAGGAGGGTACGAGCAGTACTTC. The chain links TRBV24-1 to TRBJ2-7; D might be TRBD2 (6 bases). This CDR3 has 13 residues. V lost 1 base to trimming and J lost 4 bases, with 7 bases between them. Germline loops: CDR1 KGHDR, CDR2 SFDVKD.

This clone was recorded only once. This chain connects TRBV21-1 to TRBJ2-1; the tabulated D call, TRBD2, remains unverified against the DNA. TRBV21-1 is tagged as a pseudogene. The CDR3 consists of 16 residues. The DNA for the CDR3 is TGTGCCAGCAGCCCTTTCAGCGCAAGCTCCTACAATGAGCAGTTCTTC. It encodes CASSPFSASSYNEQFF.

This rearrangement joins TRBV28 to TRBJ1-1; D ambiguous. Trimming took 2 bases from V and 2 from J, leaving 12 bases between them. This CDR3 comprises 15 residues. The germline CDR1 and CDR2 sequences are MDHEN and SYDVKM. This CDR3 reads CASSLNGILNTEAFF. The CDR3 DNA reads TGTGCCAGCAGTTTAAACGGGATCCTCAACACTGAAGCTTTCTTT.

J is TRBJ1-5 and V is TRBV10-3; 7 bases match TRBD1. The CDR3 has 15 residues. The V gene end was trimmed by 5 bases and the J gene end by 3 bases; junction bases not matched to a gene: 7. The V gene's germline CDR1 is ENHRY and CDR2 SYGVKD. CDR3 sequence (DNA): TGTGCCATCAGTCCGGGACAGCAAACCAATCAGCCCCAGCATTTT. Amino acids: CAISPGQQTNQPQHF.

This chain links TRBV3-1 (or the pseudogene TRBV3-2) with TRBJ2-7; 8 bases map to TRBD1. Trimming removed 1 base from V and 4 bases from J; junction bases left unmatched: 12. The germline V gene encodes CDR1 LGHDT and CDR2 YNNKEL (reference sequence). The CDR3 consists of 17 residues. Here the CDR3 DNA reads TGTGCCAGCAGCCAAGGCGTGGGGACAGGAAAATTGTACGAGCAGTACTTC. This sequence encodes CASSQGVGTGKLYEQYF.

On this clone itself: The same CDR3 also results from other DNA sequences found in this sample. The V gene is TRBV29-1, the J gene TRBJ1-1; 7 positions match TRBD1. J gave up 0 bases and V 6 bases, and 1 base lay outside the gene matches. CDR1 is SQVTM, CDR2 ANQGSEA, per germline. CDR3 length equals 12 residues. The CDR3 reads CSVGQLNTEAFF. For the CDR3, the DNA is TGCAGCGTGGGACAGCTGAACACTGAAGCTTTCTTT.

The chain couples TRBV7-9 to TRBJ2-7; TRBD1 aligns across 11 bases. The CDR3 totals 15 residues. Germline V gene lookup returns CDR1 SEHNR and CDR2 FQNEAQ (reference sequence). V dropped 2 bases and J dropped 3; count of bases not matched to a gene: 3. The CDR3 is CASSLRDRGNYEQYF. Here the CDR3 DNA reads TGTGCCAGCAGCTTACGGGACAGGGGGAACTACGAGCAGTACTTC.

The chain joins TRBV5-1 to TRBJ1-1, with D perhaps TRBD1 (5 bases). The CDR3 loop spans 14 amino acids. CDR1 SGHRS and CDR2 YFSETQ come from the germline V gene. V shed 4 bases and J shed 3 bases, with 13 bases lying between them. CDR3 sequence reads: CASSVADRDTEAFF. DNA of the CDR3: TGCGCCAGCAGCGTGGCAGACAGAGACACTGAAGCTTTCTTT.

This sequence joins TRBV29-1 and TRBJ1-1; 9 bases match TRBD1. V was pared by 7 bases and J by 5 bases, with 11 bases of the junction left unmatched. Germline CDR1 reads SQVTM; CDR2 reads ANQGSEA. The length of the CDR3 is 14 residues. CDR3 amino acids: CSAAPRQGGTEAFF. In DNA, the CDR3 is TGCAGCGCCGCCCCTCGACAGGGGGGTACTGAAGCTTTCTTT.

The chain has TRBV28 and TRBJ1-1; TRBD1 agrees at 11 bases. J was trimmed by 7 bases and V by 2 bases; bases with no gene match: 6. Germline V lookup: CDR1 MDHEN, CDR2 SYDVKM. This CDR3 is 15 amino acids long. CDR3 DNA: TGTGCCAGCAGTTTAAAGGACAGGGGGCGGATTGAAGCTTTCTTT. It codes for CASSLKDRGRIEAFF. Full variable domain (missing parts from reference TRBV28 and TRBJ1-1): DVKVTQSSRYLVKRTGEKVFLECVQDMDHENMFWYRQDPGLGLRLIYFSYDVKMKEKGDIPEGYSVSREKKERFSLILESASTNQTSMYLCASSLKDRGRIEAFFGQGTRLTVV.

The rearrangement uses TRBV19 and TRBJ2-5; tentative D call: TRBD2 (6 bases). Germline V gene lookup returns CDR1 LNHDA and CDR2 SQIVND (reference sequence). This CDR3 comprises 13 residues. Here the CDR3 DNA reads TGTTACGGCGCCAGCGGACTACAAGAGACCCAGTACTTC. Residues: CYGASGLQETQYF.

Turning to this clone: The identical CDR3 is also encoded by other nucleotide sequences in the sample. The J gene is TRBJ1-1, the V gene TRBV12-3 or TRBV12-4, with a weak D call TRBD1 (6 bases). The germline V and J ends were trimmed by 5 bases and 5 bases, with 12 bases remaining between them. The CDR3 runs to 13 residues. Here the CDR3 DNA reads TGTGCCAGCAGTCCGGGAGGGGGGACTGAAGCTTTCTTT. It encodes CASSPGGGTEAFF.

The chain combines TRBV6-5 with TRBJ2-7, with TRBD2 matching over 7 bases. Germline CDR1 and CDR2: MNHEY and SVGAGI. V lost 5 bases to trimming and J lost 8 bases; unmatched junction nucleotides: 3. The CDR3 spans 11 residues. In DNA form, the CDR3 reads TGTGCCAGCAGTCTAGCGGCGAAGCAGTACTTC. It specifies CASSLAAKQYF.

J is TRBJ1-3 and V is TRBV27, with D uncertain. Germline loops: CDR1 MNHEY, CDR2 SMNVEV (reference sequence). Trimming stripped 4 bases from V and 7 bases from J, with 11 bases between. The CDR3 runs to 13 residues. Here the CDR3 DNA reads TGTGCCAGCAGTTCAAATACCGGTAACACCATATATTTT. This codes for CASSSNTGNTIYF.

CDR3 nucleotide sequence: TGTGCCAGCTCACCACCGGACAGGGGGCATATGGGCGCTGAAGCTTTCTTT. It is translated as CASSPPDRGHMGAEAFF. The rearrangement uses TRBV18 and TRBJ1-1, with 11 bases fitting TRBD1. This CDR3 contains 17 residues. V dropped 0 bases and J dropped 6; count of bases not matched to a gene: 9. Germline CDR1 KGHSH, CDR2 LQKENI.

This chain joins TRBV6-5 and TRBJ2-2; TRBD2 matches 10 bases. V dropped 6 bases and J dropped 5; count of bases not matched to a gene: 3. Germline CDR1 MNHEY, CDR2 SVGAGI. This CDR3 region has 14 residues. The DNA for the CDR3 is TGTGCCAGCAGCTGGACTAGCGGTACCGGGGAGCTGTTTTTT. Its protein is CASSWTSGTGELFF.

The V call is TRBV10-2, the J call TRBJ2-7; 8 nucleotides align to TRBD1. The CDR3 length is 14 residues. Germline lookup yields CDR1 WSHSY and CDR2 SAAADI. The V and J ends lost 3 bases and 4 bases, in that order; junction bases with no gene match: 5. CDR3 in DNA: TGCGCCAGCAGTGAAGCAGGGGGCCTTTACGAGCAGTACTTC. As protein: CASSEAGGLYEQYF.

This sequence joins TRBV9 and TRBJ1-1, with no clear D. This CDR3 has 15 amino acids. Trimming removed 4 bases at V and 3 bases at J, with 16 bases between. Per the germline V gene, CDR1 is SGDLS and CDR2 is YYNGEE. CDR3 in amino acids: CASSPAGGLDTEAFF. CDR3 sequence (DNA): TGTGCCAGCAGCCCCGCCGGAGGGCTGGACACTGAAGCTTTCTTT.